A single sample is the source of the 21 T cell receptor beta chains below, sequenced in a study of cytotoxic CD8 clonotypes in ibrutinib-treated CLL. Assay used: immunoSEQ multiplex PCR; TCRdb lists only in-frame clones, some missing. There are about 76,000 clones in the sample; 75% to 90% occur only once, and more than 35% lies in the top ten. The material was PBMCs, obtained after 24 months of ibrutinib treatment. The source of these receptors is a human donor with chronic lymphocytic leukemia.

The chain uses TRBV5-4 and TRBJ2-3, with 10 bases matching TRBD2. This CDR3 has 15 amino acids. V lost 5 bases to trimming and J lost 4 bases; unmatched junction nucleotides: 7. Germline loops: CDR1 SGHNT, CDR2 YYREEE (reference sequence). CDR3 nucleotide sequence: TGTGCCAGCAGGCCTCCCGGGACTAGCGCAGATACGCAGTATTTT. Amino acids: CASRPPGTSADTQYF.

The chain recombines TRBV15 with TRBJ1-5, with a possible D match to TRBD1 (5 bases). In germline, CDR1 is LNHNV, CDR2 YYDKDF (reference sequence). CDR3 length: 15 amino acids. Trimming took 0 bases from V and 9 from J, leaving 15 bases between them. In DNA form, the CDR3 reads TGTGCCACCAGCAGAGATCTTGGGGACCGCCGGCCCCAGCATTTT. It is translated as CATSRDLGDRRPQHF.

This chain connects TRBV27 to TRBJ1-5; 7 bases match TRBD1. Germline trimming cut 2 bases from V and 6 bases from J; bases unmatched to any gene: 7. The CDR3 is 15 amino acids. Per germline, CDR1 MNHEY and CDR2 SMNVEV (reference sequence). CDR3 region: CASSLNRGGGQPQHF. CDR3 sequence (DNA): TGTGCCAGCAGTTTAAACAGGGGAGGTGGTCAGCCCCAGCATTTT.

This chain links TRBV9 with TRBJ2-5; a possible D gene is TRBD2 (6 bases). The CDR3 runs to 13 residues. CDR1 is SGDLS, CDR2 YYNGEE, per germline. Trimming took 0 bases from V and 5 from J, leaving 8 bases between them. CDR3 sequence reads: CASSVGGGETQYF. Written as DNA, the CDR3 is TGTGCCAGCAGCGTAGGCGGAGGGGAGACCCAGTACTTC.

CDR3 nucleotide sequence: TGTGCCAGTAGGACGGGGACAGGAGGGGAAAAACTGTTTTTT. Translated, it gives CASRTGTGGEKLFF. This chain connects TRBV19 to TRBJ1-4; 8 bases map to TRBD1. Trimming at V came to 6 bases and at J to 8 bases, leaving 8 bases not matched to a gene. In germline, CDR1 is LNHDA, CDR2 SQIVND (reference sequence). The CDR3 has 14 residues.

This clone was recorded once. This rearrangement joins TRBV6-5 to TRBJ1-1; TRBD1 matches at 10 bases. V lost 2 bases and J lost 6; bases outside the gene matches: 6. Germline V gives CDR1 MNHEY, CDR2 SVGAGI. The CDR3 has 15 amino acids. CDR3 amino acids: CASSYPGQGLPEAFF. The CDR3 coding sequence is TGTGCCAGCAGTTACCCGGGACAGGGGTTGCCTGAAGCTTTCTTT.

There are a few counts of this clone. The chain combines TRBV28 with TRBJ1-1, with 7 positions matching TRBD1. Germline trimming cut 6 bases from V and 1 base from J; bases unmatched to any gene: 5. The CDR3 extends over 14 amino acids. CDR1 and CDR2 (germline): MDHEN, SYDVKM. The CDR3 DNA reads as TGTGCCAGCAGCTTCTGGACAGGGAACACTGAAGCTTTCTTT. It codes for CASSFWTGNTEAFF.

The chain combines TRBV25-1 with TRBJ2-5; a weak D match, TRBD1 (6 bases). V gave up 6 bases and J gave up 4 bases, with 15 bases separating them. The CDR3 totals 14 residues. CDR1 is MGHDK, CDR2 SYGVNS, per germline. CDR3 residues: CASSLFRGGETQYF. CDR3 bases: TGTGCCAGCAGCCTTTTCAGGGGTGGAGAGACCCAGTACTTC.

This rearrangement joins TRBV28 to TRBJ1-2; D not resolved. V lost 3 bases to trimming and J lost 3 bases, with 5 bases between them. CDR3 length: 12 amino acids. Germline lookup yields CDR1 MDHEN and CDR2 SYDVKM. Here the CDR3 DNA reads TGTGCCAGCAGTTTGCGGGACTATGGCTACACCTTC. Its protein is CASSLRDYGYTF.

The rearrangement uses TRBV27 and TRBJ1-5, with 7 nucleotides matching TRBD1. Trimming took 3 bases from V and 7 from J; bases not matched to a gene: 3. The CDR3 extends over 13 amino acids. Germline-derived CDR1 and CDR2 are MNHEY and SMNVEV (reference sequence). The CDR3 region has the DNA TGTGCCAGCAGTTTGCACAGGGGCCAGCCCCAGCATTTT. It codes for CASSLHRGQPQHF.

The rearrangement uses TRBV6-6 and TRBJ2-7, with 10 bases identical to TRBD2. CDR3 length equals 14 residues. The germline V gene encodes CDR1 MNHNY and CDR2 SVGAGI (reference sequence). Trimming removed 6 bases from V and 2 bases from J; junction bases left unmatched: 4. The CDR3 region has the DNA TGTGCCAGCAGCCTAGCGGGGGAGACCTACGAGCAGTACTTC. The encoded protein is CASSLAGETYEQYF.

This sequence joins TRBV29-1 and TRBJ2-1; 10 nucleotides agree with TRBD2. The junction had 10 bases not matched to a gene; V was cut back by 7 bases and J by 4 bases. There are 15 residues in the CDR3. CDR1 is SQVTM and CDR2 is ANQGSEA in the germline V gene. This CDR3 reads CSALSGRPLYNEQFF. The CDR3 coding sequence is TGCAGCGCCCTTAGCGGGAGGCCCCTTTACAATGAGCAGTTCTTC.

This clone was detected only a few times. V is TRBV28 and J is TRBJ1-5; weak D call: TRBD1 (5 bases). This CDR3 has 14 amino acids. Germline V CDR1 and CDR2: MDHEN, SYDVKM. Trimming removed 3 bases at V and 2 bases at J, with 8 bases between. The CDR3 bases are TGTGCCAGCAGTTTCGTGGGGGGCAATCAGCCCCAGCATTTT. Encoded protein: CASSFVGGNQPQHF.

The V gene is TRBV15, the J gene TRBJ2-7, with D unclear. The CDR3 is made up of 16 amino acids. V was clipped by 5 bases and J by 0 bases, with 17 bases between them. Germline CDR1 LNHNV, CDR2 YYDKDF (reference sequence). CDR3 in amino acids: CATSPTLRPNSYEQYF. The CDR3 DNA sequence: TGTGCCACCAGCCCCACCCTTCGACCGAACTCCTACGAGCAGTACTTC.

The chain recombines TRBV6-1 with TRBJ1-4; D not resolved. Trimming left V 6 bases short and J 8 bases short, with 13 bases between. Germline CDR1 is MNHNS and CDR2 is SASEGT. CDR3 length: 13 residues. The CDR3, as DNA: TGTGCCAGCAGCCCCGACCGATGGGAAAAACTGTTTTTT. Its protein product is CASSPDRWEKLFF.

The chain couples TRBV4-1 to TRBJ1-2, with D perhaps TRBD1 (6 bases). Germline CDR1 and CDR2: MGHRA and YSYEKL. V dropped 5 bases and J dropped 0 bases, with 13 bases sitting between them. The CDR3 sequence is 15 residues long. The CDR3 is CASSVRDTTNYGYTF. CDR3 bases: TGCGCCAGCAGCGTCCGGGACACCACTAACTATGGCTACACCTTC.

The chain recombines TRBV28 with TRBJ1-5; no reliable D call. V was shortened by 6 bases and J by 6 bases, with 9 bases between the two germline ends. The CDR3 sequence is 12 residues long. Germline values: CDR1 MDHEN, CDR2 SYDVKM. The CDR3 reads CASRPSLQPQHF. The CDR3 nucleotides read TGTGCCAGCAGGCCTTCACTTCAGCCCCAGCATTTT. Drawing the rest from reference TRBV28 and TRBJ1-5, the complete variable domain is DVKVTQSSRYLVKRTGEKVFLECVQDMDHENMFWYRQDPGLGLRLIYFSYDVKMKEKGDIPEGYSVSREKKERFSLILESASTNQTSMYLCASRPSLQPQHFGDGTRLSIL.

The chain uses TRBV7-3 and TRBJ2-7, with 8 bases that match TRBD1. CDR3 length: 15 amino acids. The germline gives CDR1 SGHTA, CDR2 FQGTGA. V shed 1 base and J 2 bases; nucleotides not matched to a gene: 4. The CDR3 coding sequence is TGTGCCAGCAGCTTAAGCGGGACAGGCCCCTACGAGCAGTACTTC. Translation: CASSLSGTGPYEQYF.

This chain links TRBV6-6 with TRBJ2-1; TRBD1 aligns across 7 bases. Looked up from germline, CDR1 is MNHNY and CDR2 is SVGAGI (reference sequence). CDR3 length equals 15 residues. V lost 3 bases and J lost 8; bases outside the gene matches: 10. The CDR3 DNA reads TGTGCCAGCAGTTATGACAGGGCGGTGGTTGATGAGCAGTTCTTC. Translated: CASSYDRAVVDEQFF.

This sequence joins TRBV9 and TRBJ2-1, with 10 bases that match TRBD2. After removal of 0 bases from V and 7 bases from J, the junction contained 4 bases not matched to a gene. The CDR3 sequence is 15 residues long. Per germline, CDR1 SGDLS and CDR2 YYNGEE. This chain's CDR3 is CASSVVSSGGNEQFF. The DNA for the CDR3 is TGTGCCAGCAGCGTAGTGTCTAGCGGGGGTAATGAGCAGTTCTTC.

The chain couples TRBV4-2 to TRBJ1-4; D is undetermined. CDR3 size: 15 residues. Germline CDR1 reads LGHNA; CDR2 reads YNFKEQ. Trimming removed 4 bases at V and 0 bases at J, with 9 bases between. In nucleotides, the CDR3 is TGTGCCAGCAGCCCTAGGCCGTCAACTAATGAAAAACTGTTTTTT. Translated, it gives CASSPRPSTNEKLFF.